Presented here are 14 T cell receptor beta chains from one specimen sequenced in a study of cytomegalovirus exposure and HLA in healthy donors. PCR was performed using 60 Vbeta and 13 Jbeta primers. Assay: immunoSEQ multiplex PCR; the TCRdb copy retains only in-frame clones and omits some. This sample's table has 95,000 to 150,000 clones. Sequencing input: PBMCs. Receptors originate from a man aged 18 to 30 in good health and CMV-seronegative.

V gene TRBV19 combines with J gene TRBJ1-5; 8 bases line up with TRBD1. The length of the CDR3 is 14 residues. Germline loops: CDR1 LNHDA, CDR2 SQIVND (reference sequence). After removal of 6 bases from V and 7 bases from J, the junction contained 8 bases not matched to a gene. In nucleotides, the CDR3 is TGTGCCAGTAGGAACACAGGGGGTCGACAGCCCCAGCATTTT. Its protein is CASRNTGGRQPQHF. The variable domain in full, with the rest retrieved from reference TRBV19 and TRBJ1-5, is DGGITQSPKYLFRKEGQNVTLSCEQNLNHDAMYWYRQDPGQGLRLIYYSQIVNDFQKGDIAEGYSVSREKKESFPLTVTSAQKNPTAFYLCASRNTGGRQPQHFGDGTRLSIL.

The chain uses TRBV10-3 and TRBJ1-6; TRBD1 is a possible D gene (6 bases). Trimming took off 10 bases at V and 7 bases at J, with 17 bases between the two ends. CDR1 is ENHRY and CDR2 is SYGVKD in the germline V gene. This CDR3 contains 14 residues. The CDR3 DNA reads TGTGCCACGGGGGGCCCGGGTGAGAATTCACCCCTCCACTTT. Its translation: CATGGPGENSPLHF.

CDR3 coding DNA: TGCGCCAGCAGCCCCGGGAGGGTCGGGGGCCAAACCCTTTTACACACTGAAGCTTTCTTT. Its translation is CASSPGRVGGQTLLHTEAFF. J is TRBJ1-1 and V is TRBV4-1; possibly TRBD1 for D (6 bases). Germline CDR1 and CDR2: MGHRA and YSYEKL. With 4 bases removed from V and 3 bases from J, the gap between germline ends came to 30 bases. This CDR3 comprises 20 residues.

On this clone: Within the sample, other DNA sequences also encode this same CDR3. The CDR3 nucleotides are TGCGCCAGCAGTCCGGGACTAGCGGGAGCAGATACGCAGTATTTT. The encoded protein is CASSPGLAGADTQYF. The chain recombines TRBV5-1 with TRBJ2-3; 14 positions agree with TRBD2. The V gene end was trimmed by 5 bases and the J gene end by 4 bases; junction bases not matched to a gene: 3. The CDR3 contains 15 residues. Per germline, CDR1 SGHRS and CDR2 YFSETQ.

The chain uses TRBV15 and TRBJ2-5; D is perhaps TRBD2 (6 bases). V lost 6 bases and J 3 bases, leaving 14 bases between the germline ends. Germline assignment: CDR1 LNHNV and CDR2 YYDKDF (reference sequence). CDR3 length: 14 amino acids. The CDR3: CATRGWRGEETQYF. The CDR3 DNA reads as TGTGCCACCAGAGGGTGGCGGGGAGAAGAGACCCAGTACTTC.

The chain is built from TRBV5-6 and TRBJ2-7; 11 nucleotides line up with TRBD2. This CDR3 contains 15 residues. The junction had 6 bases not matched to a gene; V was cut back by 4 bases and J by 3 bases. Per germline, CDR1 SGHDT and CDR2 YYEEEE. The CDR3 coding sequence is TGTGCCAGCAGCCAACGACTAGCGGGAAACTACGAGCAGTACTTC. Its translation: CASSQRLAGNYEQYF.

This chain links TRBV19 with TRBJ1-2; 7 bases are a match to TRBD1. J gave up 4 bases and V 5 bases, and 13 bases lay outside the gene matches. This CDR3 is built from 16 residues. Germline-derived CDR1 and CDR2 are LNHDA and SQIVND (reference sequence). CDR3 sequence (DNA): TGTGCCAGTAGTTACCAGGGGGTCAAAACTGCCTATGGCTACACCTTC. The encoded protein is CASSYQGVKTAYGYTF.

The chain recombines TRBV10-3 with TRBJ1-1; tentative D call: TRBD1 (6 bases). Trimming pared 11 bases from V and 4 bases from J, leaving 17 bases between. From germline, CDR1 is ENHRY and CDR2 SYGVKD. This CDR3 has 13 amino acids. The CDR3 DNA is TGTGCCGTCCAACAGGGTACCTTCACTGAAGCTTTCTTT. Translation: CAVQQGTFTEAFF.

V and J are TRBV30 and TRBJ1-5; unclear D gene. The CDR3 extends over 12 amino acids. CDR1 and CDR2 (germline): GTSNPN, SVGIG (reference sequence). Between the trimmed V and J ends, which lost 2 bases and 2 bases, there was a span of 4 bases. CDR3 coding DNA: TGTGCCTGGAGTACGGGCAATCAGCCCCAGCATTTT. This codes for CAWSTGNQPQHF.

V is TRBV7-9 and J is TRBJ1-2; 9 bases are a match to TRBD1. The CDR3 covers 15 residues. Looked up from germline, CDR1 is SEHNR and CDR2 is FQNEAQ (reference sequence). V dropped 4 bases and J dropped 4; count of bases not matched to a gene: 7. The CDR3 nucleotides are TGTGCCAGCAGCTCCCTGGACAGGGGCAGCTATGGCTACACCTTC. Its protein is CASSSLDRGSYGYTF.

The CDR3 loop is CASSQDQGAYNEQFF. DNA of the CDR3: TGCGCCAGCAGCCAAGATCAGGGGGCCTACAATGAGCAGTTCTTC. The V gene is TRBV4-1, the J gene TRBJ2-1, with 7 bases that match TRBD1. Trimming took 0 bases from V and 2 from J; bases not matched to a gene: 1. This CDR3 comprises 15 residues. CDR1 and CDR2 (germline): MGHRA, YSYEKL.

The V and J genes are TRBV28 and TRBJ2-7; 9 bases map to TRBD1. The germline V gene has CDR1 MDHEN and CDR2 SYDVKM. Trimming at V came to 6 bases and at J to 5 bases, leaving 5 bases not matched to a gene. The CDR3 runs to 13 residues. The CDR3 protein is CASRGTGRHEQYF. CDR3 coding DNA: TGTGCCAGCAGGGGGACAGGGAGGCACGAGCAGTACTTC.

The CDR3 loop reads CSVAGPPDSGANVLTF. CDR3 DNA: TGCAGCGTTGCCGGTCCCCCCGACTCTGGGGCCAACGTCCTGACTTTC. This chain joins TRBV29-1 and TRBJ2-6; D call uncertain. The germline V and J ends were trimmed by 4 bases and 0 bases, with 13 bases remaining between them. Germline V lookup: CDR1 SQVTM, CDR2 ANQGSEA. CDR3 length equals 16 residues.

The V gene is TRBV30, the J gene TRBJ2-1; 11 bases fit TRBD2. CDR1 is GTSNPN and CDR2 is SVGIG in the germline V gene (reference sequence). V lost 3 bases, J lost 6 bases, and 4 bases stayed unmatched. This CDR3 has 14 residues. This chain's CDR3 is CAWRTSGISNEQFF. The CDR3, as DNA: TGTGCCTGGAGGACTAGCGGGATTAGCAATGAGCAGTTCTTC. Full variable domain (remainder filled in from reference TRBV30 and TRBJ2-1): SQTIHQWPATLVQPVGSPLSLECTVEGTSNPNLYWYRQAAGRGLQLLFYSVGIGQISSEVPQNLSASRPQDRQFILSSKKLLLSDSGFYLCAWRTSGISNEQFFGPGTRLTVL.